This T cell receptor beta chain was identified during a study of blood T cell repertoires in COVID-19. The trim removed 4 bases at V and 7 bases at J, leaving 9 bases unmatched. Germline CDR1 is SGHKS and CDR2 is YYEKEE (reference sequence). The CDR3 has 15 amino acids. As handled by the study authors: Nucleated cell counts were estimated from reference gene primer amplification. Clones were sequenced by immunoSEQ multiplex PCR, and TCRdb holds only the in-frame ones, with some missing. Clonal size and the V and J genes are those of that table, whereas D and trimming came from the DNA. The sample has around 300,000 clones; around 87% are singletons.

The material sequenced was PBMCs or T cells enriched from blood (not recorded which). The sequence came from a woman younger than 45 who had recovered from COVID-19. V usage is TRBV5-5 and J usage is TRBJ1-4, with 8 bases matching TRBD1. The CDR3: CASSAGQGDGEKLFF. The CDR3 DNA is TGTGCCAGCAGCGCAGGACAGGGTGATGGTGAAAAACTGTTTTTT.